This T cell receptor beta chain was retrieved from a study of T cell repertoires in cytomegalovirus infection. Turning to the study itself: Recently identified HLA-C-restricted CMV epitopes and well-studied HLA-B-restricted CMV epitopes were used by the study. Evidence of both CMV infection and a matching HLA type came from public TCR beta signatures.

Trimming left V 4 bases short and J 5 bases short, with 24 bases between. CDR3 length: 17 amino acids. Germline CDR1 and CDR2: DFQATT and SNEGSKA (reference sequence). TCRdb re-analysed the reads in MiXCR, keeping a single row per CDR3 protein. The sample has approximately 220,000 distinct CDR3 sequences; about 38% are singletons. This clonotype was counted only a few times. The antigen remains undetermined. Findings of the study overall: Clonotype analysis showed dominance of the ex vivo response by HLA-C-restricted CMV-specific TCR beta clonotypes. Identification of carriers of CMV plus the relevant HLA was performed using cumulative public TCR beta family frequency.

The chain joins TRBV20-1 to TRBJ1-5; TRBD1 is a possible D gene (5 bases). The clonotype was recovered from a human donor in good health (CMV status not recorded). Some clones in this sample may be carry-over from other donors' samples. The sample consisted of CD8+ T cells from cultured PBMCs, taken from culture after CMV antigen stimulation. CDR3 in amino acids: CSATDYRDPERDQPQHF. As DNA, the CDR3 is TGCAGTGCTACCGATTACCGGGACCCCGAAAGAGATCAGCCCCAGCATTTT.